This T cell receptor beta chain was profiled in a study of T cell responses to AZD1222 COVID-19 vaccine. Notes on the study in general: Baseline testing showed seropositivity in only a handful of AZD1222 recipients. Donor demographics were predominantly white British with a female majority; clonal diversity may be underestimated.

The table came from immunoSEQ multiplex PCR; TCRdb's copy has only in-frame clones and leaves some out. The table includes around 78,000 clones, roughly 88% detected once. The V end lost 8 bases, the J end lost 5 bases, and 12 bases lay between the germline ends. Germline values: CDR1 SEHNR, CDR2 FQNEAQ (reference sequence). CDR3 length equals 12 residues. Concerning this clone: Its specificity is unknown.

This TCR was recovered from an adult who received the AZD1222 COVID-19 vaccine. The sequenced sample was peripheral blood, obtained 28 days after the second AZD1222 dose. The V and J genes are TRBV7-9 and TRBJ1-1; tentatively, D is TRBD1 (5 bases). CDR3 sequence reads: CASFRGNTEAFF. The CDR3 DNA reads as TGTGCCAGCTTCCGGGGGAATACTGAAGCTTTCTTT.